The TCR beta chain under discussion was sequenced for a study of blood T cell repertoires in COVID-19. For the study at large: Material from acute and convalescent COVID-19 was sourced from the United States, Italy and Spain. PBMCs, B-cell-depleted T cells, or T cells were the source of the cDNA or gDNA that made up the material.

The CDR3 loop spans 14 amino acids. The germline V gene has CDR1 LGHNA and CDR2 YSLEER. V was shortened by 4 bases and J by 0 bases, with 7 bases between the two germline ends. In the original analysis: Quantification of nucleated cells was approximated via reference gene primer amplification. The protocol was immunoSEQ multiplex PCR, while the TCRdb copy is restricted to in-frame clones and leaves out a portion. The D gene and trimming were derived from the DNA, and the V and J assignments and clone size from that table. The data show over 200,000 clones, around 85% seen once. The chain has TRBV4-3 and TRBJ1-5; TRBD1 is a possible D gene (5 bases). This receptor was taken from a human donor in a cohort sampled during active COVID-19. The sample taken for sequencing was peripheral blood. CDR3 nucleotides: TGCGCCAGCAGCCCACAGGTTAGCAATCAGCCCCAGCATTTT. Translating it yields CASSPQVSNQPQHF.